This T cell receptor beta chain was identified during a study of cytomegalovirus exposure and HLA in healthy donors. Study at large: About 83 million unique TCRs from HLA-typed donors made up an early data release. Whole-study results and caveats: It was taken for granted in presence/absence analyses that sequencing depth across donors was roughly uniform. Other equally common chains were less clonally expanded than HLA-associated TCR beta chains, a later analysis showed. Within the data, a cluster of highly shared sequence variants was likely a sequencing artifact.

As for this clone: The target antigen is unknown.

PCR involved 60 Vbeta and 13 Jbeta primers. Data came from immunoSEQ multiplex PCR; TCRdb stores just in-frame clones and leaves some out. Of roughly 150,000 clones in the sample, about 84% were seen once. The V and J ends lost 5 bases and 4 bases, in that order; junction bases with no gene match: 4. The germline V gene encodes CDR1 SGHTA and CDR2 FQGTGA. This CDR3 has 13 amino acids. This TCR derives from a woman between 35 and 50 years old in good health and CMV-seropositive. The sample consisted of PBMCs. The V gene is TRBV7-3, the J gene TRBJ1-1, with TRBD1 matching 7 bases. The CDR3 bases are TGTGCCAGCAGCACGAACAGGGGCACTGAAGCTTTCTTT. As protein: CASSTNRGTEAFF.